Shown below are 4 T cell receptor beta chains from a single sample sequenced in a study of early T cells in non-severe SARS-CoV-2 infection. TCRdb re-called the 5' RACE reads with MiXCR, one entry per CDR3 protein. The data contain about 48,000 distinct CDR3 sequences, more than 6.5% of them singletons. Sample: whole blood. Receptor source: an adult who was a healthcare worker with PCR-confirmed SARS-CoV-2 infection or an uninfected control (not recorded which).

The table lists this clonotype with many counts. The chain combines TRBV28 with TRBJ2-7, with D tentatively TRBD2 (6 bases). CDR1 is MDHEN, CDR2 SYDVKM, per germline. CDR3 length: 14 residues. V lost 1 base and J lost 3, with 10 bases in between. CDR3 DNA: TGTGCCAGCAGTTTATCAGGGAGGCTCTACGAGCAGTACTTC. Its protein is CASSLSGRLYEQYF. Full variable domain (remainder filled in from reference TRBV28 and TRBJ2-7): DVKVTQSSRYLVKRTGEKVFLECVQDMDHENMFWYRQDPGLGLRLIYFSYDVKMKEKGDIPEGYSVSREKKERFSLILESASTNQTSMYLCASSLSGRLYEQYFGPGTRLTVT.

This clonotype was observed many times. V is TRBV20-1 and J is TRBJ2-4, with 12 bases identical to TRBD2. Per the germline V gene, CDR1 is DFQATT and CDR2 is SNEGSKA (reference sequence). CDR3 length: 15 amino acids. With 6 bases clipped from V and 0 bases from J, the junction kept 3 bases outside the gene matches. CDR3 amino acids: CSARTSGVAKNIQYF. CDR3 nucleotide sequence: TGCAGTGCGAGGACTAGCGGGGTAGCCAAAAACATTCAGTACTTC.

This clonotype has at least ten counts. The chain uses TRBV12-3 or TRBV12-4 and TRBJ2-7; possible D gene TRBD2, 5 bases. V was clipped by 3 bases and J by 1 base, with 10 bases between them. The CDR3 covers 14 residues. CDR3 coding DNA: TGTGCCAGCAGTTTTGGCGGGCTTTCCTACGAGCAGTACTTC. Its protein is CASSFGGLSYEQYF.

At least ten counts were recorded for this clonotype. The chain recombines TRBV20-1 with TRBJ2-3; 7 bases map to TRBD2. Germline V gene sequence: CDR1 DFQATT, CDR2 SNEGSKA (reference sequence). The V segment lost 3 bases and the J segment 0 bases; nucleotides outside the gene matches: 9. The CDR3 is made up of 16 amino acids. CDR3 protein: CSASSLTSSSTDTQYF. The DNA for the CDR3 is TGCAGTGCTAGTTCTTTGACTAGCAGCAGCACAGATACGCAGTATTTT.